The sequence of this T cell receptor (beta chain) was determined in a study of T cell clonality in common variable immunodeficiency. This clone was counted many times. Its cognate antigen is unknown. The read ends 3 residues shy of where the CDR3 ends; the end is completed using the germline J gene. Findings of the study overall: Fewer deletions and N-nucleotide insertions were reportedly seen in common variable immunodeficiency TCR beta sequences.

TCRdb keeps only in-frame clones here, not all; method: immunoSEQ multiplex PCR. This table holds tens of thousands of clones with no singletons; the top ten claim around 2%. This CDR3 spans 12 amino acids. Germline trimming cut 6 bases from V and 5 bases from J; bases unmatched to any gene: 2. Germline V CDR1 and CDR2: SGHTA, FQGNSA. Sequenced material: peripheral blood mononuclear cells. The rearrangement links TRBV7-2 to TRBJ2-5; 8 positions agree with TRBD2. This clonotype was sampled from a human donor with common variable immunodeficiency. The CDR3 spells CASRRTSETQYF. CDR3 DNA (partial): TGTGCCAGCAGGCGGACTAGCGAGACC. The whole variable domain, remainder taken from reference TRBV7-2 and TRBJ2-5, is GAGVSQSPSNKVTEKGKDVELRCDPISGHTALYWYRQSLGQGLEFLIYFQGNSAPDKSGLPSDRFSAERTGGSVSTLTIQRTQQEDSAVYLCASRRTSETQYFGPGTRLLVL.